The rows below give T cell receptor beta chains drawn from one sample of a study of shared clonotypes between healthy human individuals. TCRdb's table, derived via immunoSEQ multiplex PCR, lists solely in-frame clones and lacks some. The table includes 2 million to 2.5 million clones, 85% to 95% detected once. The sequencing sample was made of naive CD4+ T cells from PBMCs. The receptor source for this set is a man between 18 and 29 years old in good health. Some clones in this sample may be carry-over from other donors' samples. Both conserved end residues are part of each CDR3. A D gene is named only where the DNA matches it firmly. Where a row states a size, it is once, few, many or the class of an expanded clone; other rows omit it.

v_gene,j_gene,d_gene,abundance,CDR3aa,CDR3nt
TRBV2,TRBJ2-3,TRBD2,NA,CASRGNLGLAGSASTDTQYF,TGTGCCAGCAGAGGTAATTTGGGACTAGCGGGATCCGCTAGCACAGATACGCAGTATTTT
TRBV6-5,TRBJ1-4,NA,NA,CASSYTRTVINEKLFF,TGTGCCAGCAGTTACACCCGGACAGTCATTAATGAAAAACTGTTTTTT
TRBV11-1,TRBJ2-7,NA,once,CASSRTAGPGGSYEQYF,TGTGCCAGCAGTCGGACAGCCGGCCCTGGGGGTTCCTACGAGCAGTACTTC
TRBV30,TRBJ2-5,NA,NA,CAWSVLWSSETQYF,TGTGCCTGGAGTGTACTTTGGAGTTCAGAGACCCAGTACTTC
TRBV10-1,TRBJ2-5,NA,NA,CASSVGETQYF,TGCGCCAGCAGTGTGGGAGAGACCCAGTACTTC
TRBV2,TRBJ1-2,NA,NA,CASLGAKGNYGYTF,TGTGCCAGCCTCGGGGCAAAGGGAAACTATGGCTACACCTTC
TRBV19,TRBJ2-1,NA,NA,CASSPRGPDNEQFF,TGTGCCAGTAGTCCCCGGGGGCCCGACAATGAGCAGTTCTTC
TRBV27,TRBJ1-5,NA,NA,CASSYSNQPQHF,TGTGCCAGCAGCTATAGCAATCAGCCCCAGCATTTT
TRBV6-5,TRBJ1-1,TRBD1,NA,CASSYSGQGATEAFF,TGTGCCAGCAGCTACTCGGGACAGGGGGCCACTGAAGCTTTCTTT
TRBV5-1,TRBJ2-3,NA,NA,CASSLDLGADTQYF,TGCGCCAGCAGCTTGGATCTGGGTGCAGATACGCAGTATTTT
TRBV7-2,TRBJ2-4,NA,NA,CASSLAPETRMYF,TGTGCCAGCAGCTTAGCCCCGGAGACCCGGATGTACTTC
TRBV6-1,TRBJ2-7,NA,NA,CAAGRLSPYEQYF,TGTGCCGCGGGGAGACTGAGCCCCTACGAGCAGTACTTC
TRBV7-3,TRBJ2-3,NA,NA,CASSSLGGKGNTQYF,TGTGCCAGCAGCTCCCTCGGCGGGAAAGGGAATACGCAGTATTTT
TRBV10-2,TRBJ1-4,NA,NA,CASSGLRTSVGEKLFF,TGCGCCAGCAGTGGGCTAAGGACATCAGTCGGTGAAAAACTGTTTTTT